The subject of this entry is one T cell receptor (beta chain). Its target is unknown. The sample comes from a study of cytomegalovirus exposure and HLA in healthy donors. The overall study: Approximately 81% of around 400 genotyped donors fell in the Caucasian-associated ancestry cluster. The study, taken as a whole, reports: When a later analysis compared HLA-associated TCR beta chains with equally common others, the HLA-associated chains turned out to be more clonally expanded and to have lower generation probabilities. In an earlier analysis, in 540 or so donors, most V segments appeared productive either ~87% or ~30% of the time. Among CMV-associated TCR beta chains, most appeared HLA-restricted in a later analysis.

The PCR employed 60 Vbeta primers together with 13 Jbeta primers. Here immunoSEQ multiplex PCR was the method, and the copy in TCRdb shows in-frame clones only, minus some. The sample includes tens of thousands of clones. Material: PBMCs. This receptor was obtained from a woman in her thirties or forties in good health and CMV-seropositive.

The CDR3 sequence: CASSPGGAHNEQFF. CDR3 sequence (DNA): TGTGCCAGCAGCCCCGGTGGAGCCCACAATGAGCAGTTCTTC. The chain uses TRBV11-2 and TRBJ2-1; D is undetermined. Trimming pared 5 bases from V and 5 bases from J, leaving 13 bases between. This CDR3 contains 14 residues. Germline CDR1 and CDR2: SGHAT and FQNNGV.